Described below is a single T cell receptor (beta chain) sequence and its context. Its antigen is not identified. V was clipped by 1 base and J by 0 bases; unmatched bases: 11. The CDR3 has 18 residues. Per germline, CDR1 LNHNV and CDR2 YYDKDF (reference sequence). This sample is drawn from a study of Tregs in tolerant kidney transplant recipients. Study results and limitations: Biological reproducibility was not directly addressed, but technical replication error appeared minimal. Few patients were studied, so findings need validation in larger groups. Expanding Tregs on activated donor B cells appeared to best identify donor-specific TCRbeta clones.

Measured with immunoSEQ multiplex PCR; TCRdb has only the in-frame clones, and not every one. Among about 240,000 clones listed, around 82% were seen once. Unstimulated Tregs (CD4+CD25+CD127-) and CD4+CD25- non-Tregs were sorted from PBMCs. Material for sequencing was CD4+ T cells from blood. The sequence came from a human donor in good health. The chain has TRBV15 and TRBJ1-1; 7 bases align to TRBD1. The CDR3 DNA reads as TGTGCCACCAGCAGAGCCCCAGGGGGGGTGGGGGTGAACACTGAAGCTTTCTTT. This encodes CATSRAPGGVGVNTEAFF.